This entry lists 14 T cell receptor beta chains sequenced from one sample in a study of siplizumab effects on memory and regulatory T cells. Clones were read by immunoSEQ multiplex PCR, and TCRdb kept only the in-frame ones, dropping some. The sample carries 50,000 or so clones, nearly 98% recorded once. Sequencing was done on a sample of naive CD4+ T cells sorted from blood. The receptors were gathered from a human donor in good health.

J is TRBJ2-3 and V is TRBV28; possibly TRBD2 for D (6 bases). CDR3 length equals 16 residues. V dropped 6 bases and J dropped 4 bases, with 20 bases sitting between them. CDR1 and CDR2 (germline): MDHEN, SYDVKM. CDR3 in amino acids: CASSQSGQVLADTQYF. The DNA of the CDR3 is TGTGCCAGCAGCCAGAGCGGGCAGGTCTTGGCAGATACGCAGTATTTT. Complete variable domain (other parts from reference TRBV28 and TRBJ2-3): DVKVTQSSRYLVKRTGEKVFLECVQDMDHENMFWYRQDPGLGLRLIYFSYDVKMKEKGDIPEGYSVSREKKERFSLILESASTNQTSMYLCASSQSGQVLADTQYFGPGTRLTVL.

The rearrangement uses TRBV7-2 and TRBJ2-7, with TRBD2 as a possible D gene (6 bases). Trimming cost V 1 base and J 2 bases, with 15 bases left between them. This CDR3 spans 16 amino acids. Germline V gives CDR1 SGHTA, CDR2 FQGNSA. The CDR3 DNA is TGTGCCAGCAGCTTAGATTTGGGCGGGACGCCCTACGAGCAGTACTTC. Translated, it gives CASSLDLGGTPYEQYF.

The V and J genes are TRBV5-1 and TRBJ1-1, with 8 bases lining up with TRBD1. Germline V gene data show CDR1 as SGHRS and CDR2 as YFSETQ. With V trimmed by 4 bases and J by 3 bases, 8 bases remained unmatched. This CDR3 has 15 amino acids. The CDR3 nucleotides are TGCGCCAGCAGCCCCCAGGGGGCTCTCGACACTGAAGCTTTCTTT. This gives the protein CASSPQGALDTEAFF.

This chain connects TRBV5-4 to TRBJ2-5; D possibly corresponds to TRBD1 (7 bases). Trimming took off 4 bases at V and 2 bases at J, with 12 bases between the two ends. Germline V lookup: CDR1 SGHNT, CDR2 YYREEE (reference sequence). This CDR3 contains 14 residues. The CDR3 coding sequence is TGTGCCAGCAGCGCGACAGGGAGGCAAGAGACCCAGTACTTC. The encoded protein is CASSATGRQETQYF.

The CDR3 protein is CASGRGSGNTIYF. The CDR3 DNA is TGCGCCAGCGGCCGGGGATCTGGAAACACCATATATTTT. V gene TRBV4-3 combines with J gene TRBJ1-3; D not certain. This CDR3 comprises 13 residues. Germline CDR1 is LGHNA and CDR2 is YSLEER. The V and J ends lost 8 bases and 1 base respectively, with 9 bases between them.

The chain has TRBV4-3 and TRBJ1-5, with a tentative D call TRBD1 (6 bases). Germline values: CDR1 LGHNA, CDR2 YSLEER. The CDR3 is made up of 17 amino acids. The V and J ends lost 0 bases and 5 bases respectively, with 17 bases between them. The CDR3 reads CASSQDLAGGADQPQHF. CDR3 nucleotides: TGCGCCAGCAGCCAAGACCTCGCGGGGGGCGCAGATCAGCCCCAGCATTTT.

In nucleotides, the CDR3 is TGCGCCAGCAGCCGGGGACAGATGAACACTGAAGCTTTCTTT. Translating gives CASSRGQMNTEAFF. The rearrangement links TRBV4-3 to TRBJ1-1; 7 bases are a match to TRBD1. This CDR3 comprises 14 residues. The V gene end was trimmed by 4 bases and the J gene end by 0 bases; junction bases not matched to a gene: 2. CDR1 and CDR2 from the germline V gene are LGHNA and YSLEER.

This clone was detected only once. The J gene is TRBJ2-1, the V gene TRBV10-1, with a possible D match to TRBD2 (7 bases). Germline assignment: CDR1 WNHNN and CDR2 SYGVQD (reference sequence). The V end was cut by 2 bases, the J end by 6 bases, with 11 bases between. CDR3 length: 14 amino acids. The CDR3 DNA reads TGCGCCAGCAGTGAGAATCGGGGGGCCAATGAGCAGTTCTTC. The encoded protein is CASSENRGANEQFF.

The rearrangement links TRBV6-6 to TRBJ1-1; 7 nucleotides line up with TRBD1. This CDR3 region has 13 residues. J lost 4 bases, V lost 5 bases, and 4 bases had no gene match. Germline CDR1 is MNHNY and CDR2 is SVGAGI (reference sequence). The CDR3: CASSAPGGTEAFF. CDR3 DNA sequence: TGTGCCAGCAGTGCCCCAGGGGGCACTGAAGCTTTCTTT.

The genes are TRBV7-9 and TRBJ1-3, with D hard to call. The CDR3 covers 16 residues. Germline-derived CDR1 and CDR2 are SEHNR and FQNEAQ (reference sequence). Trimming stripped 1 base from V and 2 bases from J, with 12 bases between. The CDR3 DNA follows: TGTGCCAGCAGCTTAGGGGTACCGCCAGCTGGAAACACCATATATTTT. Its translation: CASSLGVPPAGNTIYF.

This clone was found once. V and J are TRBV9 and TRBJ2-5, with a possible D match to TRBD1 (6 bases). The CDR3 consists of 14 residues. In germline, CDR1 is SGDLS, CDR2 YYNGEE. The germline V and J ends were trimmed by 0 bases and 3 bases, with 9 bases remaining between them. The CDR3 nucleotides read TGTGCCAGCAGCGTAGAGGGGGTAGAAGAGACCCAGTACTTC. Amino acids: CASSVEGVEETQYF.

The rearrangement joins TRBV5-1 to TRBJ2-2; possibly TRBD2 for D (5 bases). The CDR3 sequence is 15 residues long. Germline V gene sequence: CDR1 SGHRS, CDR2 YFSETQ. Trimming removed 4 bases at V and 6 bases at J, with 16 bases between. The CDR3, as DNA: TGCGCCAGCAGCCAAGAATCGGGGATGGCCGGGGAGCTGTTTTTT. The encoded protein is CASSQESGMAGELFF.

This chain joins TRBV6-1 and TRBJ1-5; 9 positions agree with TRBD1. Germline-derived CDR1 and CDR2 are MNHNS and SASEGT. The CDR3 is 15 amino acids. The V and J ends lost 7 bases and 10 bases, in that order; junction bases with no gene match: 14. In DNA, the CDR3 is TGTGCCAGCATCGGGGGGGGACAGGGCGTCCGACCCCAGCATTTT. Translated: CASIGGGQGVRPQHF.

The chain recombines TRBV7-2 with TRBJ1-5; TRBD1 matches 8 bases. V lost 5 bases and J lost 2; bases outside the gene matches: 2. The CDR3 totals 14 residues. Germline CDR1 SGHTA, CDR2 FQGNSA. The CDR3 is CASSPTGGNQPQHF. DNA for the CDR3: TGTGCCAGCAGCCCGACAGGGGGCAATCAGCCCCAGCATTTT.